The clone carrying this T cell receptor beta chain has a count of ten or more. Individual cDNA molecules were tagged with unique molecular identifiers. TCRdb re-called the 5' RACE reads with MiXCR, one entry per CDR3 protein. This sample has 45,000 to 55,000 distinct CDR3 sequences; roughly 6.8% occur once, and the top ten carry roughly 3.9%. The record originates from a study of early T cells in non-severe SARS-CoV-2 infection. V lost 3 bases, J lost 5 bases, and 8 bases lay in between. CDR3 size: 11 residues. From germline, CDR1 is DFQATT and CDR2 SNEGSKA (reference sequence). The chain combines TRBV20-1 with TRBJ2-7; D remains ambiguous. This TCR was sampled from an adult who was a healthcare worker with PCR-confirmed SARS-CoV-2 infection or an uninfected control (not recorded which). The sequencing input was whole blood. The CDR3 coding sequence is TGCAGTGCTAGTGACGTTCACGAGCAGTACTTC. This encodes CSASDVHEQYF.